This T cell receptor beta chain derives from a study of cytotoxic CD8 clonotypes in ibrutinib-treated CLL. This CDR3 has 13 amino acids. V lost 7 bases and J 6 bases, leaving 16 bases between the germline ends. Germline assignment: CDR1 SEHNR and CDR2 FQNEAQ (reference sequence). Study-level results: Lymph node repertoires were not studied, and sampling times were unmatched.

To note about this clone: What it binds is not known.

The data were produced by immunoSEQ multiplex PCR, yet TCRdb's version contains in-frame clones alone and is incomplete. This table holds 300,000 to 350,000 clones, about 80% found once. The gene calls are TRBV7-9 and TRBJ2-7; no clear D gene. The clonotype was recovered from a human donor with chronic lymphocytic leukemia. Sample: PBMCs, taken before ibrutinib treatment. CDR3 loop: CASNAQRGVEQYF. Written as DNA, the CDR3 is TGTGCCAGCAACGCACAACGAGGAGTCGAGCAGTACTTC.